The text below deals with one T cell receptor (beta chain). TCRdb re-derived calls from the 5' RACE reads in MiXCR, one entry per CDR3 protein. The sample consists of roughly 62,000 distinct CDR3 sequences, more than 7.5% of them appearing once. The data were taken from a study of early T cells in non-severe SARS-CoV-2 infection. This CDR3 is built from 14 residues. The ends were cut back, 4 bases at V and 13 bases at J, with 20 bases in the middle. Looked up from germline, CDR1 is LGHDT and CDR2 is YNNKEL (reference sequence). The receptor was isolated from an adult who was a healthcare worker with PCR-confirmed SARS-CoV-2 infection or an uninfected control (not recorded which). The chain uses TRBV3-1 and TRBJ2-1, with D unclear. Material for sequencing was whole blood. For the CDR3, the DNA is TGTGCCAGCAGCCCAATCGGAGCCCGCAACGAACAGTTCTTC. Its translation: CASSPIGARNEQFF.